Listed below are T cell receptor beta chains from one sample, sequenced in a study of early T cells in non-severe SARS-CoV-2 infection. TCRdb called the 5' RACE reads again in MiXCR, with one record for every CDR3 protein. This table holds about 30,000 distinct CDR3 sequences, 3.5% to 4.5% found once. Input material: whole blood. All receptors come from an adult who was a healthcare worker with PCR-confirmed SARS-CoV-2 infection or an uninfected control (not recorded which). The CDR3 runs from the conserved cysteine through the conserved F or W. D genes are given only for firm matches. Size is omitted from some rows. Given values are once, few, many or a class for expanded clones.

TRBV12-3/TRBV12-4	TRBJ2-3	many	TRBD1	CASTWGTGEADTQYF	TGTGCCAGCACCTGGGGGACAGGGGAAGCAGATACGCAGTATTTT
TRBV19	TRBJ2-1	NA	NA	CASSGASRGNEQFF	TGTGCCAGTAGCGGGGCCTCGAGGGGGAATGAGCAGTTCTTC
TRBV29-1	TRBJ1-5	many	NA	CSVGFAGRPQHF	TGCAGCGTTGGTTTTGCGGGACGGCCCCAGCATTTT
TRBV29-1	TRBJ2-3	many	NA	CSVVRTPGDTQYF	TGCAGCGTTGTCAGGACTCCAGGGGATACGCAGTATTTT
TRBV18	TRBJ1-6	many	TRBD1	CASSPGTGGGNSPLHF	TGTGCCAGCTCACCAGGGACAGGGGGCGGCAATTCACCCCTCCACTTT
TRBV10-2	TRBJ1-1	many	NA	CASSDRGSTEAFF	TGCGCCAGCAGTGACCGGGGGAGTACTGAAGCTTTCTTT
TRBV4-3	TRBJ2-7	many	NA	CASSQTLRRTEHYEQYF	TGCGCCAGCAGCCAAACATTACGACGGACAGAGCACTACGAGCAGTACTTC
TRBV12-3/TRBV12-4	TRBJ1-2	many	NA	CASSLTPTKETF	TGTGCCAGCAGTTTGACGCCCACTAAGGAGACCTTC
TRBV20-1	TRBJ1-6	many	NA	CSASGRGKDSPLHF	TGCAGTGCTAGCGGCAGGGGAAAGGATTCACCCCTCCACTTT
TRBV7-6	TRBJ2-7	many	NA	CASSLFLGSSYEQYF	TGTGCCAGCAGCCTCTTCCTAGGGAGCTCCTACGAGCAGTACTTC
TRBV5-6	TRBJ1-5	many	NA	CASSRMTVSNQPQHF	TGTGCCAGCAGCAGAATGACAGTTAGCAATCAGCCCCAGCATTTT
TRBV20-1	TRBJ2-1	medium-sized	TRBD2	CSARDSGGYNEQFF	TGCAGTGCTAGAGATAGCGGGGGCTACAATGAGCAGTTCTTC
TRBV2	TRBJ2-2	many	NA	CARRPSGTGELFF	TGTGCCAGGCGTCCCAGCGGCACCGGGGAGCTGTTTTTT
TRBV14	TRBJ1-6	few	NA	CAGSQNALGSPLHF	TGTGCCGGCAGCCAAAACGCCTTAGGATCACCCCTCCACTTT
TRBV18	TRBJ2-3	few	NA	CASGQGGGTDTQYF	TGTGCCAGCGGACAAGGGGGGGGAACAGATACGCAGTATTTT
TRBV6-6	TRBJ2-7	many	NA	CASSYVPLNEQYF	TGTGCCAGCAGTTATGTCCCCTTGAACGAGCAGTACTTC
TRBV30	TRBJ2-6	many	NA	CAWSVGSGANVLTF	TGTGCCTGGTCGGTTGGCTCTGGGGCCAACGTCCTGACTTTC
TRBV5-6	TRBJ1-5	many	NA	CASSLGIYSNQPQHF	TGTGCCAGCAGCTTGGGCATTTATAGCAATCAGCCCCAGCATTTT
TRBV29-1	TRBJ1-2	NA	TRBD1	CSVWTGGIYGYTF	TGCAGCGTTTGGACAGGGGGGATCTATGGCTACACCTTC
TRBV14	TRBJ1-1	NA	TRBD1	CASSRWDRGSLSEAFF	TGTGCCAGCAGCCGCTGGGACAGGGGTTCTTTAAGCGAAGCTTTCTTT
TRBV12-2	TRBJ2-5	NA	NA	CASRLGDRETQETQYF	TGTGCAAGTCGCTTGGGGGACAGGGAGACACAAGAGACCCAGTACTTC
TRBV7-9	TRBJ2-2	many	NA	CASSLRDYTGELFF	TGTGCCAGCAGCTTACGGGATTACACCGGGGAGCTGTTTTTT
TRBV20-1	TRBJ2-4	few	NA	CSAIGSRRGAADIQYF	TGCAGTGCTATTGGCTCACGAAGGGGCGCAGCGGACATTCAGTACTTC
TRBV27	TRBJ2-7	many	NA	CASSPAGDEQYF	TGTGCCAGCAGCCCCGCAGGGGACGAGCAGTACTTC
TRBV7-2	TRBJ2-5	medium-sized	NA	CASSPHGPGSAQYF	TGTGCCAGCAGCCCCCACGGTCCCGGATCGGCCCAGTACTTC
TRBV30	TRBJ2-1	few	TRBD2	CAWSVQPGREFF	TGTGCCTGGAGTGTACAGCCCGGGAGGGAGTTCTTC
TRBV7-2	TRBJ2-1	many	NA	CASRRDLSSYNEQFF	TGTGCCAGCAGGCGGGACTTAAGCTCCTACAATGAGCAGTTCTTC
TRBV27	TRBJ1-2	many	NA	CASSTLDKSYGYGYTF	TGTGCCAGCAGTACCCTCGACAAGTCCTACGGCTATGGCTACACCTTC
TRBV29-1	TRBJ2-6	many	NA	CSVALGANVLTF	TGCAGCGTTGCTTTGGGGGCCAACGTCCTGACTTTC
TRBV15	TRBJ2-3	many	NA	CATSREGVSADTQYF	TGTGCCACCAGCAGGGAGGGAGTGAGCGCAGATACGCAGTATTTT
TRBV27	TRBJ1-2	many	NA	CASSLVYGQYGYTF	TGTGCCAGCAGTTTAGTATATGGCCAGTATGGCTACACCTTC
TRBV3-1	TRBJ2-1	NA	NA	CASSQASYNEQFF	TGTGCCAGCAGCCAAGCTTCCTACAATGAGCAGTTCTTC
TRBV5-1	TRBJ1-3	NA	TRBD1	CASSFWTGGISGNTIYF	TGCGCCAGCAGCTTCTGGACAGGGGGCATCTCTGGAAACACCATATATTTT
TRBV11-2	TRBJ1-1	many	NA	CASSLLSNEAFF	TGTGCCAGCAGCTTACTCTCAAACGAAGCTTTCTTT
TRBV27	TRBJ2-7	many	NA	CASRGGGGGGSYEQYF	TGTGCCAGCCGAGGAGGCGGGGGCGGGGGCTCGTACGAGCAGTACTTC
TRBV13	TRBJ2-6	many	NA	CASSHIILGSSGANVLTF	TGTGCCAGCAGCCACATTATCCTCGGGAGCTCTGGGGCCAACGTCCTGACTTTC
TRBV7-2	TRBJ2-1	few	TRBD2	CASSLGSGLAGGNEQFF	TGTGCCAGCAGCTTAGGATCGGGACTAGCGGGAGGTAATGAGCAGTTCTTC
TRBV5-1	TRBJ2-7	many	NA	CASSLVGSYEQYF	TGCGCCAGCAGCTTGGTAGGATCCTACGAGCAGTACTTC
TRBV30	TRBJ2-4	many	TRBD1	CAWSTRQGIAKNIQYF	TGTGCCTGGAGTACTCGACAGGGAATAGCCAAAAACATTCAGTACTTC
TRBV20-1	TRBJ1-1	many	NA	CSATLGGQKAFF	TGCAGTGCTACCCTGGGGGGGCAGAAAGCTTTCTTT
TRBV27	TRBJ1-5	many	NA	CASSFGGANQPQHF	TGTGCCAGCAGTTTTGGGGGGGCCAATCAGCCCCAGCATTTT
TRBV7-2	TRBJ2-3	many	TRBD2	CASSPSGSGPSTDTQYF	TGTGCCAGCAGCCCATCCGGTAGCGGGCCTAGCACAGATACGCAGTATTTT
TRBV14	TRBJ2-7	many	TRBD2	CASSLSGGGEQYF	TGTGCCAGCAGCCTAAGCGGGGGAGGCGAGCAGTACTTC
TRBV20-1	TRBJ1-1	many	NA	CSARQGRADTEAFF	TGCAGTGCTAGGCAGGGTCGGGCTGACACTGAAGCTTTCTTT
TRBV24-1	TRBJ2-1	many	TRBD1	CATSEAGTGTYNEQFF	TGTGCCACCAGTGAGGCCGGGACAGGGACCTACAATGAGCAGTTCTTC
TRBV12-3/TRBV12-4	TRBJ1-1	many	TRBD1	CASDRGPNTEAFF	TGTGCCAGCGACAGGGGCCCGAACACTGAAGCTTTCTTT
TRBV3-1	TRBJ2-2	NA	TRBD1	CASSRRQGAAGELFF	TGTGCCAGCAGCCGCCGACAGGGGGCGGCCGGGGAGCTGTTTTTT
TRBV29-1	TRBJ2-3	many	TRBD2	CSVERTSGSRGDTQYF	TGCAGCGTTGAACGAACTAGCGGGAGTAGGGGAGATACGCAGTATTTT